The source of this T cell receptor beta chain is a study of identical twins. This clonotype was found a few times. The germline CDR1 and CDR2 sequences are LGHDT and YNNKEL (reference sequence). V shed 0 bases and J 3 bases; nucleotides not matched to a gene: 10. CDR3 length equals 18 residues. One entry per CDR3 protein results from TCRdb running MiXCR on the 5' RACE reads. In the table there are more than 1.5 million distinct CDR3 sequences, around a third of which are singletons. This clonotype was sampled from a newborn girl in good health. The sequenced sample consisted of cord blood. The rearrangement links TRBV3-1 to TRBJ2-5; TRBD2 matches at 10 bases. The CDR3 here is CASSQDLSGGAVEETQYF. In DNA form, the CDR3 reads TGTGCCAGCAGCCAAGATTTAAGCGGGGGGGCTGTTGAAGAGACCCAGTACTTC.